Below, 29 T cell receptor beta chains from the same sample are listed, as sequenced in a study of T cell repertoires in cytomegalovirus infection. Their specific antigens are unknown. Using its own MiXCR run on the reads, TCRdb lists one record per CDR3 protein. Of around 500,000 distinct CDR3 sequences listed, about 42% are singletons. This material consisted of cultured PBMCs, taken from culture after CMV antigen stimulation. Receptors originate from a human donor in good health (CMV status not recorded). Some clones in this sample may be carry-over from other donors' samples.

The V and J genes are TRBV20-1 and TRBJ2-3; the D is unclear. The ends were cut back, 5 bases at V and 0 bases at J, with 12 bases in the middle. The CDR3 totals 14 residues. CDR1 and CDR2 from the germline V gene are DFQATT and SNEGSKA (reference sequence). The CDR3 DNA reads as TGCAGTGCTGCCAATCGGGTTAGCACAGATACGCAGTATTTT. Its translation: CSAANRVSTDTQYF.

This sequence joins TRBV20-1 and TRBJ1-2; possibly TRBD1 for D (6 bases). This CDR3 region has 13 residues. Germline CDR1 reads DFQATT; CDR2 reads SNEGSKA (reference sequence). With 6 bases removed from V and 2 bases from J, the gap between germline ends came to 13 bases. In DNA form, the CDR3 reads TGCAGTGCGCCAGGGGAGGCCAACTATGGCTACACCTTC. The encoded protein is CSAPGEANYGYTF.

This clonotype was found a few times. V is TRBV7-6 and J is TRBJ1-2; D ambiguous. The CDR3 is 15 residues long. V shed 5 bases and J shed 6 bases, with 19 bases lying between them. Germline V gene sequence: CDR1 SGHVS, CDR2 FNYEAQ. This chain's CDR3 is CASSPGLDLRDGYTF. Here the CDR3 DNA reads TGTGCCAGCAGCCCCGGTCTCGACTTACGGGATGGCTACACCTTC.

In the case of this clonotype: At one end the junction does not follow the germline gene, possibly because of a read error. This chain joins TRBV7-9 and TRBJ2-3; 11 positions match TRBD1. CDR3 length equals 16 residues. The V gene's germline CDR1 is SEHNR and CDR2 FQNEAQ (reference sequence). The chain's CDR3 is CASSKRRTGGTDTQYF. CDR3 in DNA: TGTGCCAGCAGCAAAAGGCGGACAGGGGGCACGGATACGCAGTATTTT.

The genes are TRBV7-9 and TRBJ1-3, with D possibly TRBD1 on 5 matching bases. The CDR3 contains 14 residues. Trimming stripped 8 bases from V and 4 bases from J, with 15 bases between. Per the germline V gene, CDR1 is SEHNR and CDR2 is FQNEAQ (reference sequence). The DNA for the CDR3 is TGTGCCAGCGGGTCCCCAGGGCTCGGAAACACCATATATTTT. Its translation: CASGSPGLGNTIYF.

This clonotype was picked up many times. J is TRBJ2-4 and V is TRBV7-2; D could derive from TRBD1 or TRBD2 (5 bases each). The CDR3 covers 14 residues. Trimming removed 4 bases from V and 9 bases from J, with 16 bases in between. CDR1 is SGHTA, CDR2 FQGNSA, per germline. The CDR3 reads CASSSGTRGSIQYF. CDR3 bases: TGTGCCAGCAGCTCAGGGACCCGTGGGAGCATTCAGTACTTC.

The V and J genes are TRBV23-1 and TRBJ1-2; 9 nucleotides align to TRBD1. TRBV23-1 counts as an open reading frame of uncertain function. The CDR3 runs 19 residues. Trimming at V came to 3 bases and at J to 4 bases, leaving 18 bases not matched to a gene. CDR3 protein: CASSHQPPGTGKGGYGYTF. Written as DNA, the CDR3 is TGCGCCAGCAGTCACCAACCCCCCGGGACAGGGAAGGGCGGCTATGGCTACACCTTC.

This rearrangement joins TRBV5-1 to TRBJ2-1; D is uncertain. Germline loops: CDR1 SGHRS, CDR2 YFSETQ. The length of the CDR3 is 14 residues. Trimming removed 1 base at V and 8 bases at J, with 13 bases between. The CDR3: CASSLTNAVDEQFF. The CDR3 coding sequence is TGCGCCAGCAGCTTGACGAATGCCGTAGATGAGCAGTTCTTC.

This clonotype has just a few counts. The rearrangement joins TRBV4-3 to TRBJ1-2; 10 bases line up with TRBD1. The V gene end was trimmed by 1 base and the J gene end by 8 bases; junction bases not matched to a gene: 4. Germline CDR1 is LGHNA and CDR2 is YSLEER. CDR3 length equals 14 residues. The CDR3 is CASSQGQGAGGYTF. CDR3 in DNA: TGCGCCAGCAGCCAAGGACAGGGGGCTGGAGGCTACACCTTC.

The rearrangement links TRBV7-2 to TRBJ2-7; the D call may be TRBD1 or TRBD2 (5 bases each). CDR3 length equals 14 residues. Trimming left V 8 bases short and J 7 bases short, with 21 bases between. Germline CDR1 SGHTA, CDR2 FQGNSA. The CDR3 spells CASAPWGMLREQYF. The CDR3 DNA is TGTGCCAGCGCCCCTTGGGGGATGTTACGTGAGCAGTACTTC.

J is TRBJ2-7 and V is TRBV7-8; maybe TRBD1 (6 bases). V shed 5 bases and J shed 3 bases, with 14 bases lying between them. This CDR3 spans 14 amino acids. Germline CDR1 and CDR2: SGHVS and FQNEAQ. The CDR3 region is CASSLTRGSYEQYF. CDR3 DNA: TGTGCCAGCAGCCTCACCAGGGGAAGCTACGAGCAGTACTTC. Full variable domain (rest looked up from reference TRBV7-8 and TRBJ2-7): GAGVSQSPRYKVAKRGQDVALRCDPISGHVSLFWYQQALGQGPEFLTYFQNEAQLDKSGLPSDRFFAERPEGSVSTLKIQRTQQEDSAVYLCASSLTRGSYEQYFGPGTRLTVT.

V gene TRBV12-3 or TRBV12-4 combines with J gene TRBJ2-3, with D maybe TRBD1 (6 bases). The CDR3 covers 14 residues. Trimming removed 1 base from V and 6 bases from J, with 11 bases in between. CDR3 protein: CASSLGGPSDTQYF. CDR3 coding DNA: TGTGCCAGCAGTTTAGGGGGGCCCTCCGATACGCAGTATTTT.

The CDR3 sequence is CASSSLRQGGRETQYF. DNA of the CDR3: TGTGCCAGCAGTTCCCTGAGGCAGGGGGGACGAGAGACCCAGTACTTC. V is TRBV28 and J is TRBJ2-5; D possibly corresponds to TRBD1 (7 bases). V was clipped by 4 bases and J by 4 bases, with 19 bases between them. The CDR3 is made up of 16 amino acids. From germline, CDR1 is MDHEN and CDR2 SYDVKM.

The V and J genes are TRBV19 and TRBJ2-1; TRBD2 matches 9 bases. Trimming took 3 bases from V and 4 from J; bases not matched to a gene: 4. The CDR3 has 15 residues. CDR1 is LNHDA and CDR2 is SQIVND in the germline V gene (reference sequence). CDR3 coding DNA: TGTGCCAGTAGTATTCTAGCGGGACAATACAATGAGCAGTTCTTC. It is translated as CASSILAGQYNEQFF.

V and J are TRBV5-6 and TRBJ1-5; 10 nucleotides agree with TRBD1. The CDR3 has 15 residues. V trimming: 4 bases; J trimming: 3 bases; junction bases outside the gene matches: 4. The germline gives CDR1 SGHDT, CDR2 YYEEEE. DNA for the CDR3: TGTGCCAGCAGCCAAGACAGGGGGCTCAATCAGCCCCAGCATTTT. Encoded protein: CASSQDRGLNQPQHF. Using reference TRBV5-6 and TRBJ1-5 for the parts outside the CDR3, the full variable domain is DAGVTQSPTHLIKTRGQQVTLRCSPKSGHDTVSWYQQALGQGPQFIFQYYEEEERQRGNFPDRFSGHQFPNYSSELNVNALLLGDSALYLCASSQDRGLNQPQHFGDGTRLSIL.

A few counts support this clonotype. The rearrangement links TRBV6-2 or TRBV6-3 to TRBJ1-1; unclear D gene. V lost 5 bases and J lost 5, with 6 bases in between. Germline V gene data show CDR1 as MNHEY and CDR2 as SVGEGT. The CDR3 runs to 11 residues. CDR3 in amino acids: CASSESTEAFF. CDR3 in DNA: TGTGCCAGCAGTGAATCGACTGAAGCTTTCTTT.

This clonotype turned up a few times. The chain is built from TRBV7-8 and TRBJ2-3; tentatively, D is TRBD2 (5 bases). The CDR3 runs to 14 residues. Per germline, CDR1 SGHVS and CDR2 FQNEAQ. Between the trimmed V and J ends, which lost 5 bases and 1 base, there was a span of 10 bases. The CDR3 DNA reads TGTGCCAGCAGCCCGGCGCGGGGCACAGATACGCAGTATTTT. Its protein is CASSPARGTDTQYF. Supplemented by reference TRBV7-8 and TRBJ2-3, the full variable domain reads GAGVSQSPRYKVAKRGQDVALRCDPISGHVSLFWYQQALGQGPEFLTYFQNEAQLDKSGLPSDRFFAERPEGSVSTLKIQRTQQEDSAVYLCASSPARGTDTQYFGPGTRLTVL.

The V call is TRBV6-2 or TRBV6-3, the J call TRBJ2-7; D gene ambiguous. V dropped 7 bases and J dropped 0 bases, with 16 bases sitting between them. The CDR3 sequence is 15 residues long. Per germline, CDR1 MNHEY and CDR2 SVGEGT. The CDR3 sequence is CASTPHELPSYEQYF. The CDR3 region has the DNA TGTGCCAGCACACCTCATGAGCTCCCCTCCTACGAGCAGTACTTC.

The rearrangement uses TRBV7-6 and TRBJ2-2; D unclear. This CDR3 is built from 12 residues. Between the trimmed V and J ends, which lost 5 bases and 6 bases, there was a span of 7 bases. Germline V CDR1 and CDR2: SGHVS, FNYEAQ. CDR3 DNA sequence: TGTGCCAGCAGCCCCGGTCCCGGGGAGCTGTTTTTT. It codes for CASSPGPGELFF.

The chain recombines TRBV20-1 with TRBJ2-7; 12 bases align to TRBD1. Trimming removed 6 bases from V and 6 bases from J; junction bases left unmatched: 6. The CDR3 consists of 13 residues. Germline CDR1 reads DFQATT; CDR2 reads SNEGSKA (reference sequence). In nucleotides, the CDR3 is TGCAGTGCCCCAGGGACAGGGGGCATCGAGCAGTACTTC. Protein: CSAPGTGGIEQYF.

The chain carries TRBV6-8 and TRBJ1-2; D ambiguous. The V gene's germline CDR1 is MNHGY and CDR2 SAAAGT. The CDR3 spans 15 residues. V shed 0 bases and J shed 2 bases, with 10 bases lying between them. As DNA, the CDR3 is TGTGCCAGCAGTTACTCCTACAGTCTAAACTATGGCTACACCTTC. Translating gives CASSYSYSLNYGYTF.

The V call is TRBV5-1, the J call TRBJ2-1, with 9 bases identical to TRBD2. The CDR3 is made up of 17 amino acids. The ends lost 0 bases at V and 3 bases at J; junction bases unmatched: 7. The germline CDR1 and CDR2 sequences are SGHRS and YFSETQ. The chain's CDR3 is CASSLGPKREVYNEQFF. CDR3 coding DNA: TGCGCCAGCAGCTTGGGGCCCAAGCGGGAGGTCTACAATGAGCAGTTCTTC. Variable domain in full (rest from reference TRBV5-1 and TRBJ2-1): KAGVTQTPRYLIKTRGQQVTLSCSPISGHRSVSWYQQTPGQGLQFLFEYFSETQRNKGNFPGRFSGRQFSNSRSEMNVSTLELGDSALYLCASSLGPKREVYNEQFFGPGTRLTVL.

This clonotype has only a few counts. The chain couples TRBV28 to TRBJ1-5; weak D call: TRBD1 (5 bases). CDR3 length: 16 residues. Trimming left V 2 bases short and J 0 bases short, with 11 bases between. CDR1 and CDR2 from the germline V gene are MDHEN and SYDVKM. CDR3 in amino acids: CASSLRQSYSNQPQHF. CDR3 coding DNA: TGTGCCAGCAGTTTAAGACAGTCCTATAGCAATCAGCCCCAGCATTTT.

At least ten counts were recorded for this clonotype. The J gene is TRBJ1-1, the V gene TRBV12-3 or TRBV12-4; D is possibly TRBD1 (5 bases). The CDR3 covers 14 residues. V lost 4 bases to trimming and J lost 3 bases, with 12 bases between them. The CDR3 nucleotides are TGTGCCAGCAGTTCTCGGGGGGGGGACACTGAAGCTTTCTTT. Protein sequence: CASSSRGGDTEAFF.

This chain connects TRBV7-6 to TRBJ2-3, with 7 bases lining up with TRBD1. CDR3 length equals 19 residues. Per germline, CDR1 SGHVS and CDR2 FNYEAQ. Trimming removed 5 bases from V and 6 bases from J; junction bases left unmatched: 23. The CDR3: CASSQRQGGTPTQSDTQYF. DNA for the CDR3: TGTGCCAGCAGCCAACGACAGGGTGGTACCCCCACTCAGTCTGATACGCAGTATTTT.

V gene TRBV12-3 or TRBV12-4 combines with J gene TRBJ2-1; TRBD2 matches at 11 bases. V gave up 5 bases and J gave up 8 bases; unmatched junction bases: 8. The CDR3 extends over 15 amino acids. The CDR3 protein is CASSTGLAGGHEQFF. CDR3 DNA: TGTGCCAGCAGTACCGGGCTAGCGGGAGGCCATGAGCAGTTCTTC.

The chain has TRBV27 and TRBJ2-7; 11 nucleotides agree with TRBD1. V shed 3 bases, J shed 3 bases, and the junction held 7 bases outside the gene matches. CDR3 length: 16 residues. Germline CDR1 reads MNHEY; CDR2 reads SMNVEV (reference sequence). In nucleotides, the CDR3 is TGTGCCAGCAGTTTCTCCCCGGGACAGGGGGACTACGAGCAGTACTTC. Translation: CASSFSPGQGDYEQYF.

This clonotype was observed a handful of times. The rearrangement joins TRBV6-6 to TRBJ2-7; 12 nucleotides match TRBD1. V lost 10 bases and J lost 2; bases outside the gene matches: 24. The CDR3 covers 20 residues. Germline V CDR1 and CDR2: MNHNY, SVGAGI (reference sequence). The CDR3 loop reads CATGGTGGVRSQVNTYEQYF. In DNA form, the CDR3 reads TGTGCCACCGGGGGGACAGGGGGCGTTCGGTCCCAAGTTAATACCTACGAGCAGTACTTC.

The table lists this clonotype with a few counts. CDR3 nucleotide sequence: TGTGCCAGCAGCGGATCATCTAGCGGGAGTCTCCACGAGCAGTACTTC. Translated: CASSGSSSGSLHEQYF. The chain uses TRBV9 and TRBJ2-7, with 10 nucleotides matching TRBD2. V was pared by 3 bases and J by 5 bases, with 11 bases of the junction left unmatched. CDR3 length: 16 amino acids. From germline, CDR1 is SGDLS and CDR2 YYNGEE.